This T cell receptor (beta chain) is from a study of blood T cell repertoires in COVID-19. For the study at large: The United States, Italy and Spain provided the acute and convalescent COVID-19 samples. PBMCs, B-cell-depleted T cells, or T cells provided the cDNA or gDNA that made up the material.

The CDR3 is 16 residues long. The germline CDR1 and CDR2 sequences are KGHSH and LQKENI. V lost 0 bases, J lost 4 bases, and 9 bases stayed unmatched. Per the original methods: Reference gene primer amplification in the assay estimated nucleated cell counts. Repertoires were generated with immunoSEQ multiplex PCR, while TCRdb's copy carries only in-frame clones and drops some. V, J and clone size were drawn from that table, and D and trimming were deduced from the DNA. The repertoire holds some 270,000 clones, with 86% as singletons. The source is a woman aged 55-75 years who had recovered from COVID-19. The V call is TRBV18, the J call TRBJ2-7; 7 bases are a match to TRBD2. The sample comprised peripheral blood. In DNA, the CDR3 is TGTGCCAGCTCACCACCTCGCGGCGGGGGAGGTTACGAGCAGTACTTC. It yields the protein CASSPPRGGGGYEQYF.